The 13 T cell receptor beta chains in this list originate from one sample, sequenced in a study of blood T cells in healthy people across ages. A second PCR of roughly 7 to 11 cycles used a sample-barcoded 5' primer and a J-beta primer mix. TCRdb re-called the 5' RACE reads through MiXCR, storing one row per CDR3 protein. The table records 700,000 to 950,000 distinct CDR3 sequences, roughly 47% of them present only once. Sample: blood. The receptors derive from a woman aged 55-70 years in good health.

This clonotype was seen a handful of times. This may be a read error: a much more frequent sequence differs by one nucleotide. The V gene is TRBV7-6, the J gene TRBJ1-2, with 9 bases lining up with TRBD1. This CDR3 has 14 amino acids. V lost 1 base, J lost 4 bases, and 1 base stayed unmatched. Germline values: CDR1 SGHVS, CDR2 FNYEAQ. The CDR3 DNA sequence: TGTGCCAGCAGCTTAGGGACAGGGGCCTATGGCTACACCTTC. Encoded protein: CASSLGTGAYGYTF.

The chain employs TRBV19 and TRBJ2-4, with 8 bases fitting TRBD2. With 10 bases clipped from V and 13 bases from J, the junction kept 21 bases outside the gene matches. Germline-derived CDR1 and CDR2 are LNHDA and SQIVND (reference sequence). This CDR3 region has 15 residues. This CDR3 reads CATRSRASGSDEQYF. The DNA of the CDR3 is TGTGCCACCCGATCCAGGGCTAGCGGGTCAGATGAGCAGTACTTC. Supplemented by reference TRBV19 and TRBJ2-4, the full variable domain reads DGGITQSPKYLFRKEGQNVTLSCEQNLNHDAMYWYRQDPGQGLRLIYYSQIVNDFQKGDIAEGYSVSREKKESFPLTVTSAQKNPTAFYLCATRSRASGSDEQYFGAGTRLSVL.

This clonotype has a handful of counts. The V gene is TRBV20-1, the J gene TRBJ1-5; TRBD1 aligns across 8 bases. The trim removed 3 bases at V and 5 bases at J, leaving 6 bases unmatched. CDR1 DFQATT and CDR2 SNEGSKA come from the germline V gene (reference sequence). CDR3 length: 14 residues. The CDR3 DNA is TGCAGTGCTAGGGACGCAGGGGGCCATCAGCCCCAGCATTTT. Its translation: CSARDAGGHQPQHF.

The chain is built from TRBV20-1 and TRBJ2-3; perhaps TRBD2 as D (5 bases). V shed 6 bases and J shed 4 bases, with 17 bases lying between them. Germline loops: CDR1 DFQATT, CDR2 SNEGSKA (reference sequence). This CDR3 has 14 amino acids. The CDR3 spells CSATILGVADTQYF. For the CDR3, the DNA is TGCAGTGCGACAATCTTGGGAGTAGCAGATACGCAGTATTTT.

This chain uses TRBV5-1 with TRBJ2-2, with D possibly TRBD1 on 5 matching bases. Per the germline V gene, CDR1 is SGHRS and CDR2 is YFSETQ. The V end was cut by 4 bases, the J end by 7 bases, with 14 bases between. There are 14 residues in the CDR3. CDR3 sequence: CASSVTPGYGELFF. The DNA for the CDR3 is TGCGCCAGCAGCGTCACCCCAGGGTACGGGGAGCTGTTTTTT.

The chain carries TRBV28 and TRBJ2-7, with unresolved D. The CDR3 loop spans 14 amino acids. CDR1 is MDHEN and CDR2 is SYDVKM in the germline V gene. Trimming removed 2 bases from V and 0 bases from J, with 8 bases in between. This CDR3 reads CASSLIRNSYEQYF. CDR3 nucleotide sequence: TGTGCCAGCAGTTTAATCCGGAACTCCTACGAGCAGTACTTC.

The genes are TRBV2 and TRBJ2-5; D remains ambiguous. The CDR3 length is 18 residues. V lost 0 bases and J 0 bases, leaving 17 bases between the germline ends. Germline V lookup: CDR1 SNHLY, CDR2 FYNNEI. DNA of the CDR3: TGTGCCAGCAGTGAAGCTCTCCCCGGTGGGTACGACCAAGAGACCCAGTACTTC. It yields the protein CASSEALPGGYDQETQYF.

There are a few counts of this clonotype. V is TRBV5-1 and J is TRBJ2-1; no definite D call. Deletions cut 4 bases from V and 5 bases from J, with 16 bases between. In germline, CDR1 is SGHRS, CDR2 YFSETQ. The length of the CDR3 is 15 residues. Written as DNA, the CDR3 is TGCGCCAGCAGCATTCCGGTGGGTACGAACAATGAGCAGTTCTTC. This sequence encodes CASSIPVGTNNEQFF.

The sample holds a few counts of this clonotype. The chain uses TRBV25-1 and TRBJ2-7; TRBD2 is a possible D gene (7 bases). Germline CDR1 MGHDK, CDR2 SYGVNS. CDR3 length: 15 residues. V was trimmed by 8 bases and J by 3 bases, leaving 20 bases between them. The chain's CDR3 is CASGEGVTLNYEQYF. The CDR3 DNA follows: TGTGCCAGCGGGGAGGGGGTCACACTGAACTACGAGCAGTACTTC.

Here the CDR3 DNA reads TGTGCCAGCAGCGTGCAGGATAACACTGAAGCTTTCTTT. Residues: CASSVQDNTEAFF. The chain employs TRBV4-2 and TRBJ1-1; the D is unclear. With 5 bases removed from V and 2 bases from J, the gap between germline ends came to 9 bases. The germline V gene has CDR1 LGHNA and CDR2 YNFKEQ. The CDR3 is made up of 13 amino acids.

This clonotype turned up a few times. The chain is built from TRBV28 and TRBJ2-3, with D perhaps matching TRBD1 (6 bases). V was clipped by 6 bases and J by 0 bases, with 28 bases between them. Looked up from germline, CDR1 is MDHEN and CDR2 is SYDVKM. The CDR3 runs 20 residues. This CDR3 reads CASRQARWTDIETSTDTQYF. In DNA, the CDR3 is TGTGCCAGCAGACAAGCCCGGTGGACAGATATAGAAACTAGCACAGATACGCAGTATTTT.

The rearrangement links TRBV7-2 to TRBJ2-1, with a possible D match to TRBD1 (6 bases). The germline CDR1 and CDR2 sequences are SGHTA and FQGNSA. This CDR3 contains 13 residues. The ends were cut back, 5 bases at V and 6 bases at J, with 11 bases in the middle. CDR3 protein: CASSQVTGNEQFF. The CDR3 bases are TGTGCCAGCAGCCAAGTGACAGGCAATGAGCAGTTCTTC.

Comments on this clonotype: A much more abundant neighbour one base away suggests this may be a read error. The gene calls are TRBV5-1 and TRBJ2-5, with TRBD2 matching over 8 bases. The germline gives CDR1 SGHRS, CDR2 YFSETQ. The CDR3 contains 17 residues. This chain's CDR3 is CASSSTPGGAYQEIQYF. CDR3 DNA sequence: TGCGCCAGCAGCTCAACCCCGGGGGGGGCCTACCAAGAGATCCAGTACTTC.